This T cell receptor beta chain was found in a study of blood T cell repertoires in COVID-19. Across the whole study: Acute-phase and convalescent COVID-19 samples originated in the United States, Italy and Spain. Sources were T cells, B-cell-depleted T cells, or PBMCs; the material itself was cDNA or gDNA.

Unmatched junction bases numbered 3, after V lost 5 bases and J lost 1 base. The length of the CDR3 is 15 residues. Germline CDR1 reads MGHRA; CDR2 reads YSYEKL. As originally analysed: Amplification of reference gene primers provided the estimated nucleated cell counts. Sequencing was performed with immunoSEQ multiplex PCR; in TCRdb, only in-frame clones are kept and a portion is missing. D and trimming come from the DNA, and the V and J calls and clone size come from that table. The sample shows more than 85,000 clones, approximately 85% of them seen only once. The sample was peripheral blood. This chain connects TRBV4-1 to TRBJ1-4; 8 bases are a match to TRBD1. The TCR sequence derives from a human donor in a cohort sampled during active COVID-19. The CDR3 coding sequence is TGCGCCAGCAGCGGAACAGGGGGAACTAATGAAAAACTGTTTTTT. Its protein is CASSGTGGTNEKLFF.